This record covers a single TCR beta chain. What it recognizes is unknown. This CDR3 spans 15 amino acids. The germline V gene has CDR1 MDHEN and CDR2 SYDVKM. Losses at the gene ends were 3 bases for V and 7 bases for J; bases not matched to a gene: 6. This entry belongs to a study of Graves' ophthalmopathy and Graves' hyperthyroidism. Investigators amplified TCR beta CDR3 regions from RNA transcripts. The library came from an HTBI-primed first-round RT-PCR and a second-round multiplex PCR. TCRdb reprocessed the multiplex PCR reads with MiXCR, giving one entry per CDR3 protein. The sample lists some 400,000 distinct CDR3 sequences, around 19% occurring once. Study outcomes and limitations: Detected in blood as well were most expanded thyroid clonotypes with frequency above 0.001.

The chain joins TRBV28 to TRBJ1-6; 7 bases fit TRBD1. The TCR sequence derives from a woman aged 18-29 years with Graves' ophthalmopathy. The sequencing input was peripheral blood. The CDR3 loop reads CASSFEGAGNSPLHF. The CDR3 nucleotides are TGTGCCAGCAGTTTTGAGGGGGCTGGGAATTCACCCCTCCACTTT.